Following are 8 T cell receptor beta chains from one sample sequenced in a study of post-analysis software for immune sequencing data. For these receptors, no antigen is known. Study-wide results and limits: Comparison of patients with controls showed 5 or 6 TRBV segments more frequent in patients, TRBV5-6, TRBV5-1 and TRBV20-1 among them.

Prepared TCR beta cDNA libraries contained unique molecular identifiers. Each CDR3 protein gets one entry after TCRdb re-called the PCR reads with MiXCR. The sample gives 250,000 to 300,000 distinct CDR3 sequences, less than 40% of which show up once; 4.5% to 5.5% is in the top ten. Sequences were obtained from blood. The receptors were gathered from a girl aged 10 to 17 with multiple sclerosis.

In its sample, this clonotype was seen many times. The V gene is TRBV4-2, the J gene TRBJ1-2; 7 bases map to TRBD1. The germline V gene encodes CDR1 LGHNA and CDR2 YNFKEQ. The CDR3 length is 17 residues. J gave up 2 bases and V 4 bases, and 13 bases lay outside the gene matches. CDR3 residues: CASSPLARTGVNYGYTF. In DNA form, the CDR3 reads TGTGCCAGCAGCCCCCTGGCCCGAACAGGGGTGAACTATGGCTACACCTTC.

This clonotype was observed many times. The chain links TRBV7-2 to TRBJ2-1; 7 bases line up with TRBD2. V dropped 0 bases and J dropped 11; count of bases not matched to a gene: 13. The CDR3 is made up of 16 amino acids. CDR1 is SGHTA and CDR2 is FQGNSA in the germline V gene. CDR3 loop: CASSLARREKTLQQFF. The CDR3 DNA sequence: TGTGCCAGCAGCTTAGCCCGGCGGGAGAAAACCCTTCAGCAGTTCTTC.

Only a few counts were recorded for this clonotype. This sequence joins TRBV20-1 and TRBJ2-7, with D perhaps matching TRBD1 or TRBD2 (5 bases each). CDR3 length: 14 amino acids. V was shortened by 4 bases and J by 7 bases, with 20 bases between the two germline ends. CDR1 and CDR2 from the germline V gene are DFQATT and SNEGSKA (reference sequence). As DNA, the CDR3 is TGCAGTGCTACGAGACCGGGACGGACCCTGGAGCAGTACTTC. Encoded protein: CSATRPGRTLEQYF.

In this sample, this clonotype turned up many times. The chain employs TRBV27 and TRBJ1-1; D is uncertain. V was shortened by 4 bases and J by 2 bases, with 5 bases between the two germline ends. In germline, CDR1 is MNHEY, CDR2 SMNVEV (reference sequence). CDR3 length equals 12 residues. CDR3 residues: CASSSANTEAFF. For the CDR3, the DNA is TGTGCCAGCAGTTCTGCAAACACTGAAGCTTTCTTT.

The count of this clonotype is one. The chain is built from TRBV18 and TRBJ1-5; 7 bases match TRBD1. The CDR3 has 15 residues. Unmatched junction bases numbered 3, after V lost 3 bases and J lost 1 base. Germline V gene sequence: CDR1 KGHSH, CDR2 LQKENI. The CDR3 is CASSPTQGSNQPQHF. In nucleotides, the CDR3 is TGTGCCAGCTCACCGACACAGGGGAGCAATCAGCCCCAGCATTTT.

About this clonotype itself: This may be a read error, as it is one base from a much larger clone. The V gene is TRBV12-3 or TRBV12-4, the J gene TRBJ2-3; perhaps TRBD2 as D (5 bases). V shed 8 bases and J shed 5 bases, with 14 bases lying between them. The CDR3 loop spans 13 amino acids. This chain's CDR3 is CASVRGSGDTQYF. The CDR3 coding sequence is TGTGCCAGCGTCCGGGGTAGTGGAGATACGCAGTATTTT.

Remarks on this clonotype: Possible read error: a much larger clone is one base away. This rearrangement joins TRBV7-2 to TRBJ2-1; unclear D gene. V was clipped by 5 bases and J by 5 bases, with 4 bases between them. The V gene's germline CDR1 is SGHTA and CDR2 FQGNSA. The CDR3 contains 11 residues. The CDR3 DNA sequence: TGTGCCAGCAGCCGGCACAATGAGCAGTTCTTC. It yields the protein CASSRHNEQFF.

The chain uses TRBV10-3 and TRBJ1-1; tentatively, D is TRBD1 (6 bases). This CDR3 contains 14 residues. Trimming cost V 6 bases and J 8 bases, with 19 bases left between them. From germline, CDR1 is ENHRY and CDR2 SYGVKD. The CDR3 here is CAIRTRGLKDEAFF. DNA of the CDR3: TGTGCCATCAGGACCAGGGGACTCAAGGACGAAGCTTTCTTT.